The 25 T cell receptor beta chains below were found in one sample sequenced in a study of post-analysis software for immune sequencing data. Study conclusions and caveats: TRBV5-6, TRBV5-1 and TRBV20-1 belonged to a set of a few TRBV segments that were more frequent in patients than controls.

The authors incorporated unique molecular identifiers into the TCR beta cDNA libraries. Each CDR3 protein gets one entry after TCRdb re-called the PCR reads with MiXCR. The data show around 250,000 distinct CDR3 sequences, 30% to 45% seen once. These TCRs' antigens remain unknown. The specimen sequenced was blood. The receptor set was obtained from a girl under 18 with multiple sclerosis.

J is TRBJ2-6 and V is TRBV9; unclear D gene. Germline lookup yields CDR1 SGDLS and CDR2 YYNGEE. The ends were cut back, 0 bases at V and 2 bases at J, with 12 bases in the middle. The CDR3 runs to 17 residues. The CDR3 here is CASSVDPEGTGANVLTF. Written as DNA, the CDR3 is TGTGCCAGCAGCGTAGATCCGGAAGGCACTGGGGCCAACGTCCTGACTTTC.

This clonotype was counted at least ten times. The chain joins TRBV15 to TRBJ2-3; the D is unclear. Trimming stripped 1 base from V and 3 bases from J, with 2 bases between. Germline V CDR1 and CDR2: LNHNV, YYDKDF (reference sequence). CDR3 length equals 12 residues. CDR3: CATSRGTDTQYF. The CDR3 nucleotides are TGTGCCACCAGCAGAGGTACAGATACGCAGTATTTT.

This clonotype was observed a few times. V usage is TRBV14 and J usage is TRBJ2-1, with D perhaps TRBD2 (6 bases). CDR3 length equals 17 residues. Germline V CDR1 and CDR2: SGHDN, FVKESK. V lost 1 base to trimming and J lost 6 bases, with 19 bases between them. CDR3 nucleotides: TGTGCCAGCAGCCAAGGAGGGGTCCGGGAGAGGCTCAATGAGCAGTTCTTC. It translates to CASSQGGVRERLNEQFF.

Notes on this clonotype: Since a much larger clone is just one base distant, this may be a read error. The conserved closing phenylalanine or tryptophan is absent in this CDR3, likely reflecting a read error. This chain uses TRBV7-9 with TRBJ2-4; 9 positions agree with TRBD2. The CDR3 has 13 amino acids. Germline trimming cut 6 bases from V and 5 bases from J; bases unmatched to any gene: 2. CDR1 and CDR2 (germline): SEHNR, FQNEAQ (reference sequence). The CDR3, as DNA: TGTGCCAGCAGTAGACTAGCGGAAAACATTCAGTACGTC. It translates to CASSRLAENIQYV.

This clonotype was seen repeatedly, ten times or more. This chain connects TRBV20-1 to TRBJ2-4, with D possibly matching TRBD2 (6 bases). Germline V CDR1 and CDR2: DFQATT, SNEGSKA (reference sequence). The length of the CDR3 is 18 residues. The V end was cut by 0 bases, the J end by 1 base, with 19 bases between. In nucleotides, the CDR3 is TGCAGTGCTAGAGATATCCCACTCGGAGGGGAGGCCAAAAACATTCAGTACTTC. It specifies CSARDIPLGGEAKNIQYF.

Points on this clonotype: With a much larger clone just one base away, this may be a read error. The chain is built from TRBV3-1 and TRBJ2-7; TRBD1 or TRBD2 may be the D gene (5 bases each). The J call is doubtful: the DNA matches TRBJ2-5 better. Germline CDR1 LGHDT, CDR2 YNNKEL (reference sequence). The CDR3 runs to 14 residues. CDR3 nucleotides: TGTACCAGCAGCCAAGCCAGGGACCTCGAGACCCAGTACTTC. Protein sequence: CTSSQARDLETQYF.

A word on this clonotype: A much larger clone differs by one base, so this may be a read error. Written as DNA, the CDR3 is TGTGCCAGCAGCTATCAATACCAAAACAATGAGCAGTACTTC. Protein product: CASSYQYQNNEQYF. The rearrangement joins TRBV9 to TRBJ2-4; D remains ambiguous. The CDR3 totals 14 residues. Germline assignment: CDR1 SGDLS and CDR2 YYNGEE. Trimming stripped 4 bases from V and 13 bases from J, with 21 bases between.

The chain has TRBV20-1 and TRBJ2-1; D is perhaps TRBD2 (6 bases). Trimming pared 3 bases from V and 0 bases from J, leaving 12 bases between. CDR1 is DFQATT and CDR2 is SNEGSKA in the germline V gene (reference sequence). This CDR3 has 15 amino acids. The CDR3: CSARAGHSSYNEQFF. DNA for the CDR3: TGCAGTGCTAGGGCGGGGCATAGCTCCTACAATGAGCAGTTCTTC.

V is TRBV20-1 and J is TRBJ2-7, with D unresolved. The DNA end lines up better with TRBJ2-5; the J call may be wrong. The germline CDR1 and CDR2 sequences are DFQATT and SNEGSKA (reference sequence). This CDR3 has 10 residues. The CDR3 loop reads CSAKEETQYF. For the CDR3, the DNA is TGCAGTGCTAAGGAAGAGACCCAGTACTTC.

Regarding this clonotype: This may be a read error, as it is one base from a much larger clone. CDR3 residues: CASTPPPKSRVQETQYF. The CDR3 DNA sequence: TGTGCCAGCACCCCTCCCCCAAAGTCGAGGGTTCAAGAGACCCAGTACTTC. J is TRBJ2-5 and V is TRBV7-6; tentatively, D is TRBD2 (5 bases). Trimming left V 7 bases short and J 2 bases short, with 23 bases between. The CDR3 has 17 amino acids. Germline lookup yields CDR1 SGHVS and CDR2 FNYEAQ.

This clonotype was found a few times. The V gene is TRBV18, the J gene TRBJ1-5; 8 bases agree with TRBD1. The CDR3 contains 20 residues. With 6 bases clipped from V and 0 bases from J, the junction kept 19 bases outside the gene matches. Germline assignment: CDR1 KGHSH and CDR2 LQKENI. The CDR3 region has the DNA TGTGCCAGCTCCCGGGGACCGACAGGGGTAGGGTTTGATAGCAATCAGCCCCAGCATTTT. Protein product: CASSRGPTGVGFDSNQPQHF.

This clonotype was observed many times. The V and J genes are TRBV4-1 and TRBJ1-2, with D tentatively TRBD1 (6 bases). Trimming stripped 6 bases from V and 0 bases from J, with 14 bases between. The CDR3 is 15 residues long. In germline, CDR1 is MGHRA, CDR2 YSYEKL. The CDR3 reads CASSLTGTANYGYTF. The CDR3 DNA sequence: TGCGCCAGCAGTCTCACAGGGACCGCTAACTATGGCTACACCTTC.

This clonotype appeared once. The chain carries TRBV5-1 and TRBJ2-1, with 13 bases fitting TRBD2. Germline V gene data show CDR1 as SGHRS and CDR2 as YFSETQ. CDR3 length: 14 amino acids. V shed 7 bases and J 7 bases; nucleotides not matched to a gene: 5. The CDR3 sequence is CASALAGGGNEQFF. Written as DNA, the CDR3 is TGCGCCAGCGCACTAGCGGGAGGGGGAAATGAGCAGTTCTTC.

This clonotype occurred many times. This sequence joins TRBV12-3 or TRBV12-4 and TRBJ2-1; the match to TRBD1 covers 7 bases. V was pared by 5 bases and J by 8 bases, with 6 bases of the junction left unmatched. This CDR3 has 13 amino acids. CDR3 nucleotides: TGTGCCAGCAGTCACGGACAGGACGATGAGCAGTTCTTC. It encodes CASSHGQDDEQFF.

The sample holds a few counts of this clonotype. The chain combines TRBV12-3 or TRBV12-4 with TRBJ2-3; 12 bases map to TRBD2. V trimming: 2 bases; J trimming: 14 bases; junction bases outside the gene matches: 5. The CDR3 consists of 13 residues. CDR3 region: CASSLRTSGNRYF. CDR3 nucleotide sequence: TGTGCCAGCAGTTTAAGGACTAGCGGGAATCGGTATTTT.

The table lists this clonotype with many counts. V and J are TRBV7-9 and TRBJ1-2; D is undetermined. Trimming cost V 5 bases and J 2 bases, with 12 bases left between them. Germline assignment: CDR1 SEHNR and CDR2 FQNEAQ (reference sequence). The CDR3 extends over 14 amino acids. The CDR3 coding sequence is TGTGCCAGCAGCCTCCGGGAGTACAACTATGGCTACACCTTC. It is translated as CASSLREYNYGYTF.

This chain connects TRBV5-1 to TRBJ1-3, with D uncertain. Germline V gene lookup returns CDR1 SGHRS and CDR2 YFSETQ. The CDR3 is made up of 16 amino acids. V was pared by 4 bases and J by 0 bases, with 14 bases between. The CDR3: CASSPGKLSSGNTIYF. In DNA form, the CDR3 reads TGCGCCAGCAGCCCCGGAAAGTTGAGCTCTGGAAACACCATATATTTT.

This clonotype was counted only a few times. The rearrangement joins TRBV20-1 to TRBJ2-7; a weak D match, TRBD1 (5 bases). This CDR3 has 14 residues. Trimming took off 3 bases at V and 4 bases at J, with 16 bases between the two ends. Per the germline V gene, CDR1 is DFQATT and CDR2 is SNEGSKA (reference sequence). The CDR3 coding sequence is TGCAGTGCTAGTACGGCGGACAAAACTTACGAGCAGTACTTC. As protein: CSASTADKTYEQYF.

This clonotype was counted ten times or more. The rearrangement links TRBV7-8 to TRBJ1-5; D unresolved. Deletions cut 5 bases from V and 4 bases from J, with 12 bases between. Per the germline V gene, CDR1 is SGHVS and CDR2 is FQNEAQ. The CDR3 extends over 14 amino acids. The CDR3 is CASSASILNQPQHF. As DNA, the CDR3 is TGTGCCAGCAGCGCCTCGATATTAAATCAGCCCCAGCATTTT. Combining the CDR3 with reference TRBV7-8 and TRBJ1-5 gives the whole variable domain GAGVSQSPRYKVAKRGQDVALRCDPISGHVSLFWYQQALGQGPEFLTYFQNEAQLDKSGLPSDRFFAERPEGSVSTLKIQRTQQEDSAVYLCASSASILNQPQHFGDGTRLSIL.

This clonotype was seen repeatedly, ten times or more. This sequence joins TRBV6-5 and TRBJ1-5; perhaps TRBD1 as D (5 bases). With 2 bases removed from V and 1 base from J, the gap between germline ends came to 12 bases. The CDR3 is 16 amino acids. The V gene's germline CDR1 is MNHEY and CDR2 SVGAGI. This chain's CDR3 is CASSYRGARSNQPQHF. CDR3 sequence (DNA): TGTGCCAGCAGTTACCGCGGGGCCCGGAGCAATCAGCCCCAGCATTTT.

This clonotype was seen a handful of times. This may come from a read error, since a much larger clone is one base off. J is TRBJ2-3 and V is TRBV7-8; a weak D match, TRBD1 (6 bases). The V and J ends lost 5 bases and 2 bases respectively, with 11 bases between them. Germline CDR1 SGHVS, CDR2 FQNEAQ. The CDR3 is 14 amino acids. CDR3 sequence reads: CASSRRTATDTQYF. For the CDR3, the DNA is TGTGCCAGCAGCCGGAGGACAGCCACAGATACGCAGTATTTT.

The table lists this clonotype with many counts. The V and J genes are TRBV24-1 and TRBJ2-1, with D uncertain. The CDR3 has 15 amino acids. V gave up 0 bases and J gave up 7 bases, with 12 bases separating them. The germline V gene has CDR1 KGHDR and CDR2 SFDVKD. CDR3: CATSDLLFWENEQFF. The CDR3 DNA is TGTGCCACCAGTGATTTGTTGTTTTGGGAAAATGAGCAGTTCTTC.

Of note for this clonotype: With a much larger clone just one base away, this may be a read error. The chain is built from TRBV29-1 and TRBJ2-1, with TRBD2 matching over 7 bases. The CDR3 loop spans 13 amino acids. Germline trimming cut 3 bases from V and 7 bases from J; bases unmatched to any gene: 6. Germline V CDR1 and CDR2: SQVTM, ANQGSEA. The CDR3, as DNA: TGCAGCGTTGATCTAGCGGAAAGGAATGAGCAGTTCTTC. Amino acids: CSVDLAERNEQFF.

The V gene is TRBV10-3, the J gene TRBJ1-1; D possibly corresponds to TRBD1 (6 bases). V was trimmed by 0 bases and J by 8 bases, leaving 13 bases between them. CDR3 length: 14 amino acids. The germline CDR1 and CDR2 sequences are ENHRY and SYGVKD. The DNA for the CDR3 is TGTGCCATCAGTGAGTCCCGACCGGACAGAGAAGCTTTCTTT. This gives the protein CAISESRPDREAFF.

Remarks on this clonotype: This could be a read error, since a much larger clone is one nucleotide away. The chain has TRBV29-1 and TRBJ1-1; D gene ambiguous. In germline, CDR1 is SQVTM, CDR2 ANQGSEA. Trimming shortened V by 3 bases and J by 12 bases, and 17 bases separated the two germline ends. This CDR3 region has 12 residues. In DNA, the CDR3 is TGCAGCGTTGACGGAGGGCCGGAAATAACTTTCTTT. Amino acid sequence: CSVDGGPEITFF. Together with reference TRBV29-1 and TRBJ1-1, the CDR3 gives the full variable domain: SAVISQKPSRDICQRGTSLTIQCQVDSQVTMMFWYRQQPGQSLTLIATANQGSEATYESGFVIDKFPISRPNLTFSTLTVSNMSPEDSSIYLCSVDGGPEITFFGQGTRLTVV.